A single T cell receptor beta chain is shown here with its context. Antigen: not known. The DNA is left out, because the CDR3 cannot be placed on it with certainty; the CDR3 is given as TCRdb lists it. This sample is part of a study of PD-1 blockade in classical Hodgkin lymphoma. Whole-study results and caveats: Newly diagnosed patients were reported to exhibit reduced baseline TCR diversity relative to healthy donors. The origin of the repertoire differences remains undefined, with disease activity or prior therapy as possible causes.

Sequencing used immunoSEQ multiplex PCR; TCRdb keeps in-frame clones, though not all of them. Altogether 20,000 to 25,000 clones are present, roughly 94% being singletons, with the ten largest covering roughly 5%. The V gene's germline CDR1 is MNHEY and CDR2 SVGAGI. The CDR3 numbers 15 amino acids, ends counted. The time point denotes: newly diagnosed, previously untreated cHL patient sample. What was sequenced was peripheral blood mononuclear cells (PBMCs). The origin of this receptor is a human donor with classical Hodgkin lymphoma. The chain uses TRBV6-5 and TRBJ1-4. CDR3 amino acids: CASSTSVSTNEKLFF.